These 29 T cell receptor beta chains share one sample of origin, sequenced in a study of blood T cell repertoires in COVID-19. Profiled with immunoSEQ multiplex PCR; TCRdb holds only in-frame clones, not every one. This sample has about 320,000 clones, with over 75% found just once. The sample consisted of PBMCs or T cells enriched from blood (not recorded which). The receptors stem from a woman aged 18-35 years who had recovered from COVID-19.

The chain carries TRBV14 and TRBJ1-6; D may be TRBD1 (6 bases). V gave up 3 bases and J gave up 7 bases, with 13 bases separating them. The germline gives CDR1 SGHDN, CDR2 FVKESK. The length of the CDR3 is 15 residues. CDR3 nucleotides: TGTGCCAGCAGCCAGAAACAGGGAGGGAATTCACCCCTCCACTTT. Protein sequence: CASSQKQGGNSPLHF.

The chain carries TRBV5-5 and TRBJ2-7, with TRBD2 as a possible D gene (6 bases). The germline gives CDR1 SGHKS, CDR2 YYEKEE (reference sequence). Trimming left V 0 bases short and J 0 bases short, with 16 bases between. The CDR3 totals 17 residues. In DNA form, the CDR3 reads TGTGCCAGCAGCTTGGCGATCGGGAGAGGGTTCTCCTACGAGCAGTACTTC. It yields the protein CASSLAIGRGFSYEQYF.

This clone was detected ten times or more. This chain joins TRBV14 and TRBJ2-7, with 7 bases aligning to TRBD2. V gave up 1 base and J gave up 1 base; unmatched junction bases: 4. The length of the CDR3 is 15 residues. Germline CDR1 and CDR2: SGHDN and FVKESK. CDR3 region: CASSQGLGRSYEQYF. The CDR3 region has the DNA TGTGCCAGCAGCCAAGGTCTCGGGAGGTCCTACGAGCAGTACTTC.

The rearrangement links TRBV19 to TRBJ1-2, with D unclear. Germline V gene data show CDR1 as LNHDA and CDR2 as SQIVND (reference sequence). The CDR3 is 17 amino acids. Trimming stripped 3 bases from V and 5 bases from J, with 22 bases between. CDR3 amino acids: CASSIRRFFGKSYGYTF. As DNA, the CDR3 is TGTGCCAGTAGTATCCGCAGGTTCTTCGGGAAGAGTTATGGCTACACCTTC.

The genes are TRBV19 and TRBJ1-1, with 10 bases aligning to TRBD1. CDR1 is LNHDA, CDR2 SQIVND, per germline (reference sequence). Germline trimming cut 6 bases from V and 3 bases from J; bases unmatched to any gene: 4. There are 14 residues in the CDR3. CDR3 residues: CASRPGTGDTEAFF. In DNA form, the CDR3 reads TGTGCCAGTAGACCCGGGACAGGGGACACTGAAGCTTTCTTT.

CDR3 DNA: TGTGCCAGCAGCTTGGGGGCAGGGCTTACCTACAACACTGAAGCTTTCTTT. Translation: CASSLGAGLTYNTEAFF. The rearrangement uses TRBV5-4 and TRBJ1-1; perhaps TRBD1 as D (5 bases). This CDR3 is 17 amino acids long. The V gene lost 0 bases and the J gene lost 2 bases, with 17 bases spanning the gap. The germline CDR1 and CDR2 sequences are SGHNT and YYREEE (reference sequence).

This clone has just a few counts. The chain joins TRBV25-1 to TRBJ2-7, with 10 bases fitting TRBD1. CDR1 is MGHDK, CDR2 SYGVNS, per germline. The trim removed 4 bases at V and 3 bases at J, leaving 6 bases unmatched. The CDR3 spans 15 residues. The CDR3 here is CASSALGTGDYEQYF. The CDR3 nucleotides are TGTGCCAGCAGTGCCCTCGGGACAGGGGACTACGAGCAGTACTTC.

In DNA form, the CDR3 reads TGTGCCAGCAGCTGGGACAGGGAGAAAAATGAAAAACTGTTTTTT. It translates to CASSWDREKNEKLFF. The chain joins TRBV5-8 to TRBJ1-4, with 9 bases lining up with TRBD1. The germline V gene encodes CDR1 SGHTS and CDR2 YDEGEE. There are 15 residues in the CDR3. Trimming at V came to 3 bases and at J to 5 bases, leaving 5 bases not matched to a gene.

This rearrangement joins TRBV3-1 (or the pseudogene TRBV3-2) to TRBJ1-2; the match to TRBD1 covers 7 bases. The CDR3 has 15 residues. Trimming removed 5 bases from V and 0 bases from J; junction bases left unmatched: 6. Looked up from germline, CDR1 is LGHDT and CDR2 is YNNKEL (reference sequence). The CDR3 sequence is CASSNTGEANYGYTF. In DNA, the CDR3 is TGTGCCAGCAGCAACACAGGGGAAGCTAACTATGGCTACACCTTC.

This clone showed up just a few times. The chain carries TRBV15 and TRBJ1-5; tentative D call: TRBD1 (6 bases). Trimming pared 0 bases from V and 2 bases from J, leaving 17 bases between. Germline V gene lookup returns CDR1 LNHNV and CDR2 YYDKDF (reference sequence). CDR3 size: 18 residues. CDR3 DNA sequence: TGTGCCACCAGCAGAGATCTACAGGGCCTTTGGGGCAATCAGCCCCAGCATTTT. Amino acid sequence: CATSRDLQGLWGNQPQHF.

The V and J genes are TRBV2 and TRBJ2-3; tentative D call: TRBD2 (7 bases). CDR1 is SNHLY and CDR2 is FYNNEI in the germline V gene. The CDR3 is made up of 15 amino acids. The V end lost 1 base, the J end lost 3 bases, and 11 bases lay between the germline ends. DNA for the CDR3: TGTGCCAGCAGTGAAGAGGGGGGAGGGACAGATACGCAGTATTTT. This sequence encodes CASSEEGGGTDTQYF. Full variable domain (remainder filled in from reference TRBV2 and TRBJ2-3): EPEVTQTPSHQVTQMGQEVILRCVPISNHLYFYWYRQILGQKVEFLVSFYNNEISEKSEIFDDQFSVERPDGSNFTLKIRSTKLEDSAMYFCASSEEGGGTDTQYFGPGTRLTVL.

The J gene is TRBJ1-1, the V gene TRBV25-1; 9 nucleotides line up with TRBD1. This CDR3 comprises 17 residues. CDR1 is MGHDK, CDR2 SYGVNS, per germline. V was pared by 6 bases and J by 2 bases, with 13 bases of the junction left unmatched. The CDR3 sequence: CASSEVGGTGTNTEAFF. In nucleotides, the CDR3 is TGTGCCAGCAGCGAGGTCGGCGGGACAGGGACCAACACTGAAGCTTTCTTT. Drawing the rest from reference TRBV25-1 and TRBJ1-1, the complete variable domain is EADIYQTPRYLVIGTGKKITLECSQTMGHDKMYWYQQDPGMELHLIHYSYGVNSTEKGDLSSESTVSRIRTEHFPLTLESARPSHTSQYLCASSEVGGTGTNTEAFFGQGTRLTVV.

The gene calls are TRBV7-9 and TRBJ1-2, with D tentatively TRBD1 (5 bases). Trimming left V 5 bases short and J 4 bases short, with 14 bases between. This CDR3 contains 14 residues. CDR1 SEHNR and CDR2 FQNEAQ come from the germline V gene (reference sequence). CDR3 sequence reads: CASSVPRQPYGYTF. For the CDR3, the DNA is TGTGCCAGCAGCGTCCCCCGACAGCCCTATGGCTACACCTTC.

In its sample, this clone was seen once. The chain is built from TRBV30 and TRBJ1-4; D is uncertain. The V and J ends lost 0 bases and 4 bases respectively, with 9 bases between them. Per germline, CDR1 GTSNPN and CDR2 SVGIG (reference sequence). This CDR3 is 14 amino acids long. Here the CDR3 DNA reads TGTGCCTGGAGTGTCGGAGGCCTTAATGAAAAACTGTTTTTT. It encodes CAWSVGGLNEKLFF. Full variable domain (remainder filled in from reference TRBV30 and TRBJ1-4): SQTIHQWPATLVQPVGSPLSLECTVEGTSNPNLYWYRQAAGRGLQLLFYSVGIGQISSEVPQNLSASRPQDRQFILSSKKLLLSDSGFYLCAWSVGGLNEKLFFGSGTQLSVL.

The chain carries TRBV28 and TRBJ1-1, with 7 positions matching TRBD1. CDR1 and CDR2 (germline): MDHEN, SYDVKM. V lost 11 bases and J lost 6; bases outside the gene matches: 6. CDR3 length: 11 residues. The CDR3 DNA is TGTGCCGCAGGGGGAAGGGCTGAAGCTTTCTTT. As protein: CAAGGRAEAFF.

This chain connects TRBV4-1 to TRBJ2-1; D is ambiguous. The CDR3 sequence is 16 residues long. Trimming cost V 1 base and J 1 base, with 11 bases left between them. Germline values: CDR1 MGHRA, CDR2 YSYEKL. In nucleotides, the CDR3 is TGCGCCAGCAGCCAAGTACGCGGTGCATCCTACAATGAGCAGTTCTTC. Translating gives CASSQVRGASYNEQFF.

This clone was counted a single time. Other DNA sequences in the same sample also yield this CDR3. V is TRBV9 and J is TRBJ1-4; D ambiguous. The CDR3 runs 15 residues. With 2 bases removed from V and 0 bases from J, the gap between germline ends came to 8 bases. Germline CDR1 is SGDLS and CDR2 is YYNGEE. DNA of the CDR3: TGTGCCAGCAGCGTCTCTGTCTCAACTAATGAAAAACTGTTTTTT. As protein: CASSVSVSTNEKLFF.

The chain carries TRBV2 and TRBJ1-1; D remains ambiguous. Germline loops: CDR1 SNHLY, CDR2 FYNNEI. The CDR3 loop spans 11 amino acids. Trimming took off 7 bases at V and 3 bases at J, with 6 bases between the two ends. The CDR3 nucleotides read TGTGCCAGCAAGTCGGACACTGAAGCTTTCTTT. It is translated as CASKSDTEAFF.

The chain employs TRBV3-1 (or the pseudogene TRBV3-2) and TRBJ2-2; perhaps TRBD2 as D (5 bases). The germline CDR1 and CDR2 sequences are LGHDT and YNNKEL (reference sequence). The CDR3 contains 17 residues. V shed 0 bases and J shed 3 bases, with 14 bases lying between them. CDR3: CASSQDSNSGDTGELFF. CDR3 DNA: TGTGCCAGCAGCCAAGATTCGAATTCCGGGGACACCGGGGAGCTGTTTTTT.

The chain combines TRBV28 with TRBJ1-4; no reliable D call. The CDR3 contains 15 residues. The V and J ends lost 5 bases and 6 bases respectively, with 16 bases between them. In germline, CDR1 is MDHEN, CDR2 SYDVKM. This CDR3 is CASSPAAVSDEKLFF. The CDR3 nucleotides read TGTGCCAGCAGTCCCGCGGCGGTTAGTGATGAAAAACTGTTTTTT.

CDR3 residues: CASSSRPGEETQYF. In nucleotides, the CDR3 is TGTGCCAGCAGTTCCCGGCCAGGGGAAGAGACCCAGTACTTC. The rearrangement uses TRBV11-1 and TRBJ2-5; a possible D gene is TRBD1 (6 bases). Trimming cost V 6 bases and J 3 bases, with 14 bases left between them. CDR1 SGHAT and CDR2 FQDESV come from the germline V gene (reference sequence). CDR3 length: 14 residues.

This sequence joins TRBV2 and TRBJ2-4; TRBD2 agrees at 7 bases. The CDR3 is 16 amino acids. Trimming removed 1 base from V and 0 bases from J; junction bases left unmatched: 3. Germline V lookup: CDR1 SNHLY, CDR2 FYNNEI. CDR3 loop: CASSEGLAEAKNIQYF. As DNA, the CDR3 is TGTGCCAGCAGTGAAGGGCTAGCGGAAGCCAAAAACATTCAGTACTTC.

The V and J genes are TRBV7-2 and TRBJ1-6; no reliable D call. V lost 2 bases to trimming and J lost 8 bases, with 10 bases between them. Germline V gene lookup returns CDR1 SGHTA and CDR2 FQGNSA. CDR3 length: 14 amino acids. The CDR3 is CASSLIQNHSPLHF. DNA of the CDR3: TGTGCCAGCAGCTTAATCCAGAATCATTCACCCCTCCACTTT.

The CDR3 region has the DNA TGTGCCAGCAGCCCGGGACTTGTTGTTTTGTATGGCTACACCTTC. This sequence encodes CASSPGLVVLYGYTF. The V gene is TRBV7-2, the J gene TRBJ1-2; D is perhaps TRBD1 (5 bases). Germline V CDR1 and CDR2: SGHTA, FQGNSA. This CDR3 is 15 amino acids long. Trimming cost V 5 bases and J 5 bases, with 18 bases left between them.

The CDR3 nucleotides read TGCGCCCGATACAGGGGATTACAGCCCCAGCATTTT. Encoded protein: CARYRGLQPQHF. The chain is built from TRBV4-1 and TRBJ1-5, with TRBD1 matching over 7 bases. Germline trimming cut 11 bases from V and 7 bases from J; bases unmatched to any gene: 8. The V gene's germline CDR1 is MGHRA and CDR2 YSYEKL. CDR3 length: 12 amino acids.

This chain joins TRBV3-1 (or the pseudogene TRBV3-2) and TRBJ2-7; 8 positions match TRBD2. With V trimmed by 1 base and J by 2 bases, 4 bases remained unmatched. CDR1 is LGHDT and CDR2 is YNNKEL in the germline V gene (reference sequence). The CDR3 is made up of 15 amino acids. Here the CDR3 reads CASSQVRGEAYEQYF. CDR3 sequence (DNA): TGTGCCAGCAGCCAAGTGCGGGGGGAGGCCTACGAGCAGTACTTC.

The rearrangement uses TRBV9 and TRBJ1-1, with TRBD1 as a possible D gene (5 bases). Per the germline V gene, CDR1 is SGDLS and CDR2 is YYNGEE. The length of the CDR3 is 16 residues. V was shortened by 0 bases and J by 3 bases, with 15 bases between the two germline ends. The CDR3 region has the DNA TGTGCCAGCAGCGTAGGGGTCAGGGATCCTTACACTGAAGCTTTCTTT. It encodes CASSVGVRDPYTEAFF.

The gene calls are TRBV19 and TRBJ2-1, with 10 bases matching TRBD2. Germline CDR1 and CDR2: LNHDA and SQIVND (reference sequence). This CDR3 has 14 residues. With 5 bases clipped from V and 8 bases from J, the junction kept 6 bases outside the gene matches. CDR3 in DNA: TGTGCCAGTAGTCCCCTAGCGGGAGCCTATGAGCAGTTCTTC. This gives the protein CASSPLAGAYEQFF.

This chain connects TRBV7-9 to TRBJ2-3; maybe TRBD1 (5 bases). The V end lost 5 bases, the J end lost 2 bases, and 14 bases lay between the germline ends. Germline CDR1 reads SEHNR; CDR2 reads FQNEAQ (reference sequence). CDR3 length: 15 amino acids. The CDR3, as DNA: TGTGCCAGCAGCCCTACGTCTGGGGCCACAGATACGCAGTATTTT. Its translation: CASSPTSGATDTQYF.